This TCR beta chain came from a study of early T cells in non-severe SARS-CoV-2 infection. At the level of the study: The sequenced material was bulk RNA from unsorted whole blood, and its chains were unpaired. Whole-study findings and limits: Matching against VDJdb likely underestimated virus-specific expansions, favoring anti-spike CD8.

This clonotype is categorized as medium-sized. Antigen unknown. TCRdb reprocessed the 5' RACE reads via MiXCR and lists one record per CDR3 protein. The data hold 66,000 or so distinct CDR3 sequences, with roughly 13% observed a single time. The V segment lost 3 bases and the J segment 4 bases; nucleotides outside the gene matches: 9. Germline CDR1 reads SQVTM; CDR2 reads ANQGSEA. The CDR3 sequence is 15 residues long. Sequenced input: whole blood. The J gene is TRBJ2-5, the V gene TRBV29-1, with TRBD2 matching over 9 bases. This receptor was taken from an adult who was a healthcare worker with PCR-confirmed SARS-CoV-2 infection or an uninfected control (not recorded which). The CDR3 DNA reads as TGCAGCGTTGAGTATACAAGCGGGAGGTCAGAGACCCAGTACTTC. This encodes CSVEYTSGRSETQYF.